This T cell receptor (beta chain) was profiled in a study of cytomegalovirus exposure and HLA in healthy donors. Regarding the study as a whole: Subsequent analysis of the 100 to 150 validation repertoires found a tendency for first-cohort TCR clusters to co-occur. In vitro experiments confirmed that a few CMV-associated chains were specific for CMV antigens.

Comment on this clone: The antigen is not known.

The CDR3 loop spans 13 amino acids. Trimming shortened V by 5 bases and J by 3 bases, and 11 bases separated the two germline ends. Per the germline V gene, CDR1 is SEHNR and CDR2 is FQNEAQ (reference sequence). Repertoires were generated with immunoSEQ multiplex PCR, while TCRdb's copy carries only in-frame clones and drops some. The top ten clones hold roughly 3% of a sample with around 170,000 clones, about 88% of them seen once. This clonotype was obtained from a man aged 18 to 30 in good health and CMV-seronegative. The sample consisted of PBMCs. The chain recombines TRBV7-9 with TRBJ2-7; D perhaps matches TRBD1 (5 bases). CDR3 DNA sequence: TGTGCCAGCAGCGCCACAGGCGTCTACGAGCAGTACGTC. Translated, it gives CASSATGVYEQYV.